The clone carrying this T cell receptor (beta chain) was observed at least ten times. Antigen unknown. These data are taken from a study of T cells after yellow fever vaccination. MiXCR was run by TCRdb on the 5' RACE reads, yielding one entry per CDR3 protein. This table holds around 610,000 distinct CDR3 sequences, roughly 14% found once. Findings and caveats of the study: Post-booster reappearance was seen for most primary-vaccination clones (just over 95% CD4, roughly 91% CD8).

CDR1 is SGHAT, CDR2 FQNNGV, per germline. The ends were cut back, 4 bases at V and 9 bases at J, with 16 bases in the middle. CDR3 length equals 14 residues. V and J are TRBV11-2 and TRBJ2-1; tentatively, D is TRBD1 or TRBD2 (5 bases each). Sequenced here: PBMCs, sampled on the day of the yellow fever booster vaccination. This receptor was identified in a man aged 25-45 years who received the YFV17D yellow fever vaccine. Written as DNA, the CDR3 is TGTGCCAGCAGCTACCGGGACCATCTTGGTGAGCAGTTCTTC. Residues: CASSYRDHLGEQFF.